These T cell receptor beta chains were read from a single sample in a study of T cells in Graves' hyperthyroidism and ophthalmopathy. Using its own MiXCR run on the multiplex PCR reads, TCRdb lists one record per CDR3 protein. Among under 600,000 distinct CDR3 sequences, about 16% were seen once, and the ten largest hold around 3.5%. Sequences were obtained from blood. All receptors derive from a woman aged 40 to 50 with Graves' ophthalmopathy. CDR3s include the opening cysteine and the closing phenylalanine or tryptophan. The D gene is left open where the match is weak. Rows may omit the clone size; those that give it use once, few, many or a size class.

DNA	CDR3	D	V	size	J
TGTGCCAGCAGCAAACTTAAATCTAATTCACCCCTCCACTTT	CASSKLKSNSPLHF	-	TRBV3-1	many	TRBJ1-6
TGTGCCAGCAGTTATATCAGGAACGGGCAATATAGCAATCAGCCCCAGCATTTT	CASSYIRNGQYSNQPQHF	-	TRBV6-2/TRBV6-3	many	TRBJ1-5
TGTGCCAGCAGTGAAGCGGAGAACAATGAGCAGTTCTTC	CASSEAENNEQFF	-	TRBV6-1	-	TRBJ2-1
TGTGCCAGCAGTGAAAGTTTTTCCTCAGAGACCCAGTACTTC	CASSESFSSETQYF	-	TRBV6-1	few	TRBJ2-5
TGTGCCAGTAGTCAAGCTGGACTGATGTACAATGAGCAGTTCTTC	CASSQAGLMYNEQFF	-	TRBV19	-	TRBJ2-1
TGTGCCAGCAGTCTAGAGACCCAGTACTTC	CASSLETQYF	-	TRBV2	many	TRBJ2-5
TGCAGCGCCAAAGGGCTAGCGGGTCCGAACTCCTACAATGAGCAGTTCTTC	CSAKGLAGPNSYNEQFF	TRBD2	TRBV29-1	-	TRBJ2-1
TGCGCCAGCAGCTTGGCGCTAGCGGGCTCCTCCTACGAGCAGTACTTC	CASSLALAGSSYEQYF	TRBD2	TRBV5-1	few	TRBJ2-7
TGTGCCAGCCGAGTGGGGCTATTCGGGAGCACAGATACGCAGTATTTT	CASRVGLFGSTDTQYF	-	TRBV12-3/TRBV12-4	-	TRBJ2-3
TGCAGCGCACCCGGGACAGGGGAGTTCGATGAGCAGTTCTTC	CSAPGTGEFDEQFF	TRBD1	TRBV29-1	few	TRBJ2-1
TGTGCCAGCAGTGCCCAGTCGTCCTACAATGAGCAGTTCTTC	CASSAQSSYNEQFF	-	TRBV2	many	TRBJ2-1
TGTGCCAGCGCGTTTGGTGGAGGGGGCAGGGAGCAGTTCTTC	CASAFGGGGREQFF	-	TRBV28	many	TRBJ2-1
TGCAGTGCTACCTCCGGCGGGACGATAGGCTATGGCTACATCTTC	CSATSGGTIGYGYIF	-	TRBV20-1	-	TRBJ1-2
TGTGCCAGCAGTGCATCGGGACAGCCTACCTACGAGCAGTACTTC	CASSASGQPTYEQYF	TRBD1	TRBV2	many	TRBJ2-7
TGTGCCAGCAGTTTAGACAGCCGGAATGAAAAACTGTTTTTT	CASSLDSRNEKLFF	-	TRBV28	many	TRBJ1-4
TGTGCCAGCAGTTCACTACCGGGGGCGGACACTGAAGCTTTCTTT	CASSSLPGADTEAFF	-	TRBV6-1	-	TRBJ1-1
TGTGCCAGCAGTAAATCGGACAGAACCTACGAGCAGTACTTC	CASSKSDRTYEQYF	-	TRBV27	many	TRBJ2-7
TGTGCCAGCACGAAGGACAGGGGGCACTTGGGCTACACCTTC	CASTKDRGHLGYTF	TRBD1	TRBV2	many	TRBJ1-2
TGTGCCACCGGGTCCGTCTCTGGGGCCAACGTCCTGACTTTC	CATGSVSGANVLTF	-	TRBV30	many	TRBJ2-6
TGTGCCACCCAAAGGGGAGTCCGGGGGGCGGGACTACCTTCCTACGAGCAGTACTTC	CATQRGVRGAGLPSYEQYF	-	TRBV3-1	many	TRBJ2-7
TGTGCCATCAGTGAGTCTGTAAGCTATGGCTACACCTTC	CAISESVSYGYTF	-	TRBV10-3	-	TRBJ1-2